Shown below are 27 T cell receptor beta chains from a single sample sequenced in a study of T cell responses to AZD1222 COVID-19 vaccine. Clones were sequenced by immunoSEQ multiplex PCR, and TCRdb holds only the in-frame ones, with some missing. Among roughly 100,000 clones, roughly 82% were seen once, and the ten largest hold approximately 5.1%. Source: peripheral blood, taken on day 0 of AZD1222 vaccination. The receptor source for this set is an adult in good health.

This clone was counted only a few times. The chain recombines TRBV6-1 with TRBJ2-7; 7 bases are shared with TRBD1. Looked up from germline, CDR1 is MNHNS and CDR2 is SASEGT. The CDR3 contains 14 residues. With V trimmed by 2 bases and J by 6 bases, 7 bases remained unmatched. In DNA, the CDR3 is TGTGCCAGCAGTGAACTTACAGGGGCGGGCGAGCAGTACTTC. Encoded protein: CASSELTGAGEQYF.

The CDR3 loop reads CASSLPGGVYGYTF. In DNA, the CDR3 is TGTGCCAGCAGCTTACCCGGAGGGGTTTATGGCTACACCTTC. This sequence joins TRBV7-8 and TRBJ1-2; TRBD1 is a possible D gene (5 bases). The V end lost 2 bases, the J end lost 5 bases, and 12 bases lay between the germline ends. The CDR3 totals 14 residues. Per germline, CDR1 SGHVS and CDR2 FQNEAQ.

This rearrangement joins TRBV19 to TRBJ1-2; 7 bases fit TRBD1. This CDR3 is built from 16 residues. V was pared by 6 bases and J by 2 bases, with 12 bases of the junction left unmatched. CDR1 is LNHDA, CDR2 SQIVND, per germline (reference sequence). The CDR3 here is CASSISRTGVNYGYTF. In DNA form, the CDR3 reads TGTGCCAGTAGCATTTCCCGGACAGGAGTCAACTATGGCTACACCTTC.

This clone was detected once. The chain couples TRBV4-2 to TRBJ1-4, with D perhaps matching TRBD1 (5 bases). CDR3 length equals 15 residues. V was pared by 0 bases and J by 5 bases, with 10 bases between. Germline V lookup: CDR1 LGHNA, CDR2 YNFKEQ. The CDR3, as DNA: TGTGCCAGCAGCCAAGAGGGACGGTTAAATGAAAAACTGTTTTTT. Amino acid sequence: CASSQEGRLNEKLFF.

The genes are TRBV28 and TRBJ1-1; no clear D gene. The V end lost 5 bases, the J end lost 4 bases, and 5 bases lay between the germline ends. Germline CDR1 and CDR2: MDHEN and SYDVKM. This CDR3 has 11 amino acids. CDR3 protein: CASSRSTEAFF. The DNA of the CDR3 is TGTGCCAGCAGTAGGTCCACTGAAGCTTTCTTT.

The chain carries TRBV5-1 and TRBJ1-1; 10 nucleotides align to TRBD1. Germline CDR1 reads SGHRS; CDR2 reads YFSETQ. The CDR3 has 14 amino acids. With 3 bases clipped from V and 2 bases from J, the junction kept 1 base outside the gene matches. CDR3 loop: CASSWTGGNTEAFF. CDR3 DNA: TGCGCCAGCAGCTGGACAGGGGGAAACACTGAAGCTTTCTTT.

The chain carries TRBV5-1 and TRBJ1-6, with a weak D call TRBD1 (5 bases). Germline V gives CDR1 SGHRS, CDR2 YFSETQ. CDR3 length: 15 residues. Deletions cut 2 bases from V and 5 bases from J, with 11 bases between. The CDR3 spells CASSFTGGDNSPLHF. The CDR3 DNA is TGCGCCAGCAGCTTCACAGGCGGAGATAATTCACCCCTCCACTTT.

The rearrangement links TRBV9 to TRBJ1-5, with TRBD1 matching over 7 bases. The V gene end was trimmed by 4 bases and the J gene end by 2 bases; junction bases not matched to a gene: 3. The CDR3 has 14 residues. Germline V lookup: CDR1 SGDLS, CDR2 YYNGEE. The CDR3 sequence: CASSPTGGNQPQHF. The CDR3 nucleotides are TGTGCCAGCAGCCCAACAGGGGGCAATCAGCCCCAGCATTTT. Using reference TRBV9 and TRBJ1-5 for the parts outside the CDR3, the full variable domain is DSGVTQTPKHLITATGQRVTLRCSPRSGDLSVYWYQQSLDQGLQFLIQYYNGEERAKGNILERFSAQQFPDLHSELNLSSLELGDSALYFCASSPTGGNQPQHFGDGTRLSIL.

Concerning this clone: The same CDR3 is also encoded by other DNA sequences in this sample. The chain is built from TRBV9 and TRBJ1-6; maybe TRBD1 (5 bases). CDR1 and CDR2 from the germline V gene are SGDLS and YYNGEE. Deletions cut 4 bases from V and 7 bases from J, with 9 bases between. This CDR3 region has 13 residues. The CDR3 DNA reads as TGTGCCAGCAGCCCGGAGGGGAATTCACCCCTCCACTTT. It is translated as CASSPEGNSPLHF.

This chain links TRBV11-2 with TRBJ1-1; TRBD1 aligns across 8 bases. Per the germline V gene, CDR1 is SGHAT and CDR2 is FQNNGV. Trimming cost V 5 bases and J 5 bases; bases outside gene matches: 7. The CDR3 is made up of 14 amino acids. The CDR3 is CASSLMDRVTEAFF. CDR3 bases: TGTGCCAGCAGCCTCATGGACAGGGTTACTGAAGCTTTCTTT.

This sequence joins TRBV7-2 and TRBJ2-7; no firm D call. This CDR3 has 15 amino acids. Trimming took off 3 bases at V and 3 bases at J, with 15 bases between the two ends. Per germline, CDR1 SGHTA and CDR2 FQGNSA. CDR3 region: CASSFVRADDYEQYF. CDR3 nucleotides: TGTGCCAGCAGCTTTGTCCGGGCCGATGACTACGAGCAGTACTTC. Complete variable domain (other parts from reference TRBV7-2 and TRBJ2-7): GAGVSQSPSNKVTEKGKDVELRCDPISGHTALYWYRQSLGQGLEFLIYFQGNSAPDKSGLPSDRFSAERTGGSVSTLTIQRTQQEDSAVYLCASSFVRADDYEQYFGPGTRLTVT.

The V call is TRBV7-2, the J call TRBJ1-6; 8 bases are a match to TRBD1. With 2 bases clipped from V and 5 bases from J, the junction kept 5 bases outside the gene matches. Germline V gives CDR1 SGHTA, CDR2 FQGNSA. The CDR3 sequence is 16 residues long. CDR3 coding DNA: TGTGCCAGCAGCTTATTCGGGGACAGGAATAATTCACCCCTCCACTTT. It codes for CASSLFGDRNNSPLHF.

The genes are TRBV24-1 and TRBJ1-1; a possible D gene is TRBD1 (6 bases). The CDR3 spans 13 residues. The V end lost 7 bases, the J end lost 4 bases, and 12 bases lay between the germline ends. Per germline, CDR1 KGHDR and CDR2 SFDVKD. CDR3 in DNA: TGTGCCACCAGAGACAGGATCGGCACTGAAGCTTTCTTT. It translates to CATRDRIGTEAFF.

This chain joins TRBV2 and TRBJ1-1; no definite D call. The CDR3 is 13 residues long. V was pared by 4 bases and J by 5 bases, with 11 bases between. Germline CDR1 is SNHLY and CDR2 is FYNNEI. DNA for the CDR3: TGTGCCAGCAGTGTAGAGCAAGAAACTGAAGCTTTCTTT. Translated, it gives CASSVEQETEAFF.

The chain uses TRBV6-5 and TRBJ2-7; D is possibly TRBD1 or TRBD2 (5 bases each). The V gene lost 0 bases and the J gene lost 2 bases, with 11 bases spanning the gap. Germline values: CDR1 MNHEY, CDR2 SVGAGI. The CDR3 length is 15 residues. CDR3: CASSYSRDRAYEQYF. The CDR3 DNA reads as TGTGCCAGCAGTTACTCACGGGACCGAGCCTACGAGCAGTACTTC.

The chain combines TRBV24-1 with TRBJ2-5; weak D call: TRBD1 (6 bases). The CDR3 length is 15 residues. Trimming pared 2 bases from V and 2 bases from J, leaving 11 bases between. Germline V gives CDR1 KGHDR, CDR2 SFDVKD. The CDR3 is CATSDSRQEQETQYF. CDR3 bases: TGTGCCACCAGTGATTCTCGACAGGAGCAAGAGACCCAGTACTTC.

This sequence joins TRBV4-3 and TRBJ2-1; 8 bases map to TRBD2. J was trimmed by 5 bases and V by 4 bases; bases with no gene match: 7. Germline loops: CDR1 LGHNA, CDR2 YSLEER. There are 15 residues in the CDR3. The CDR3 DNA reads TGCGCCAGCAGCCCCCGCCAGCGGGGGCACAATGAGCAGTTCTTC. This encodes CASSPRQRGHNEQFF.

The gene calls are TRBV3-1 (or the pseudogene TRBV3-2) and TRBJ1-6; D is undetermined. The V gene lost 1 base and the J gene lost 14 bases, with 18 bases spanning the gap. CDR1 is LGHDT and CDR2 is YNNKEL in the germline V gene (reference sequence). CDR3 length: 15 residues. CDR3 residues: CASSQVGSGYTALHF. Written as DNA, the CDR3 is TGTGCCAGCAGCCAAGTAGGTTCGGGTTACACGGCCCTCCACTTT.

This clone was recorded once. The genes are TRBV7-8 and TRBJ1-5; TRBD1 is a possible D gene (5 bases). Trimming shortened V by 3 bases and J by 7 bases, and 13 bases separated the two germline ends. Germline V gives CDR1 SGHVS, CDR2 FQNEAQ. This CDR3 is built from 14 residues. This chain's CDR3 is CASSFPGAGQPQHF. The CDR3 DNA reads TGTGCCAGCAGCTTCCCCGGGGCCGGACAGCCCCAGCATTTT.

The chain joins TRBV2 to TRBJ1-3, with a weak D call TRBD1 (6 bases). This CDR3 comprises 15 residues. CDR1 and CDR2 (germline): SNHLY, FYNNEI. The V gene lost 2 bases and the J gene lost 3 bases, with 11 bases spanning the gap. The CDR3 coding sequence is TGTGCCAGCAGTGAACCCGGCAGGGGTGGAAACACCATATATTTT. Translation gives CASSEPGRGGNTIYF.

Note on this clone: Other DNA sequences in the same sample also yield this CDR3. The chain recombines TRBV7-9 with TRBJ1-3, with D unresolved. The V gene's germline CDR1 is SEHNR and CDR2 FQNEAQ (reference sequence). Deletions cut 4 bases from V and 4 bases from J, with 5 bases between. The CDR3 spans 12 residues. CDR3 bases: TGTGCCAGCAGCTCACAGGGAAACACCATATATTTT. Translation gives CASSSQGNTIYF.

The chain couples TRBV5-4 to TRBJ2-2; D call uncertain. V dropped 0 bases and J dropped 7 bases, with 10 bases sitting between them. Germline V gene lookup returns CDR1 SGHNT and CDR2 YYREEE (reference sequence). This CDR3 contains 14 residues. The CDR3 loop is CASSLESSLGELFF. The CDR3 DNA is TGTGCCAGCAGCTTGGAATCGTCCCTCGGGGAGCTGTTTTTT.

Only a few counts were recorded for this clone. The V gene is TRBV27, the J gene TRBJ2-3; tentative D call: TRBD2 (6 bases). CDR3 size: 15 residues. V lost 6 bases and J 5 bases, leaving 18 bases between the germline ends. CDR1 and CDR2 (germline): MNHEY, SMNVEV (reference sequence). The CDR3 bases are TGTGCCAGCAGCTCATCCGTCTACGGGGGAGATACGCAGTATTTT. This sequence encodes CASSSSVYGGDTQYF.

This clone was seen a few times. The CDR3 sequence: CASSPSTRQGGEKLFF. In nucleotides, the CDR3 is TGTGCCAGCTCACCAAGTACACGACAGGGCGGAGAAAAACTGTTTTTT. The gene calls are TRBV18 and TRBJ1-4; TRBD1 matches 7 bases. CDR1 is KGHSH and CDR2 is LQKENI in the germline V gene. V dropped 2 bases and J dropped 8; count of bases not matched to a gene: 11. The CDR3 extends over 16 amino acids.

The V call is TRBV7-9, the J call TRBJ1-4, with a weak D call TRBD1 (5 bases). Trimming removed 5 bases from V and 3 bases from J, with 16 bases in between. Germline lookup yields CDR1 SEHNR and CDR2 FQNEAQ (reference sequence). There are 16 residues in the CDR3. CDR3 protein: CASSKNPGLPNEKLFF. The CDR3 region has the DNA TGTGCCAGCAGCAAGAACCCAGGGTTACCTAATGAAAAACTGTTTTTT.

This sequence joins TRBV7-9 and TRBJ1-2; D ambiguous. The CDR3 extends over 10 amino acids. V was clipped by 3 bases and J by 6 bases, with 2 bases between them. Germline V gene data show CDR1 as SEHNR and CDR2 as FQNEAQ (reference sequence). In DNA, the CDR3 is TGTGCCAGCAGCTTGGATGGCTACACCTTC. Protein product: CASSLDGYTF.

The chain has TRBV7-9 and TRBJ2-3; D ambiguous. Per germline, CDR1 SEHNR and CDR2 FQNEAQ (reference sequence). The CDR3 runs 13 residues. The V end lost 1 base, the J end lost 5 bases, and 7 bases lay between the germline ends. The CDR3 loop is CASSLEWEDTQYF. Written as DNA, the CDR3 is TGTGCCAGCAGCTTAGAGTGGGAAGATACGCAGTATTTT.